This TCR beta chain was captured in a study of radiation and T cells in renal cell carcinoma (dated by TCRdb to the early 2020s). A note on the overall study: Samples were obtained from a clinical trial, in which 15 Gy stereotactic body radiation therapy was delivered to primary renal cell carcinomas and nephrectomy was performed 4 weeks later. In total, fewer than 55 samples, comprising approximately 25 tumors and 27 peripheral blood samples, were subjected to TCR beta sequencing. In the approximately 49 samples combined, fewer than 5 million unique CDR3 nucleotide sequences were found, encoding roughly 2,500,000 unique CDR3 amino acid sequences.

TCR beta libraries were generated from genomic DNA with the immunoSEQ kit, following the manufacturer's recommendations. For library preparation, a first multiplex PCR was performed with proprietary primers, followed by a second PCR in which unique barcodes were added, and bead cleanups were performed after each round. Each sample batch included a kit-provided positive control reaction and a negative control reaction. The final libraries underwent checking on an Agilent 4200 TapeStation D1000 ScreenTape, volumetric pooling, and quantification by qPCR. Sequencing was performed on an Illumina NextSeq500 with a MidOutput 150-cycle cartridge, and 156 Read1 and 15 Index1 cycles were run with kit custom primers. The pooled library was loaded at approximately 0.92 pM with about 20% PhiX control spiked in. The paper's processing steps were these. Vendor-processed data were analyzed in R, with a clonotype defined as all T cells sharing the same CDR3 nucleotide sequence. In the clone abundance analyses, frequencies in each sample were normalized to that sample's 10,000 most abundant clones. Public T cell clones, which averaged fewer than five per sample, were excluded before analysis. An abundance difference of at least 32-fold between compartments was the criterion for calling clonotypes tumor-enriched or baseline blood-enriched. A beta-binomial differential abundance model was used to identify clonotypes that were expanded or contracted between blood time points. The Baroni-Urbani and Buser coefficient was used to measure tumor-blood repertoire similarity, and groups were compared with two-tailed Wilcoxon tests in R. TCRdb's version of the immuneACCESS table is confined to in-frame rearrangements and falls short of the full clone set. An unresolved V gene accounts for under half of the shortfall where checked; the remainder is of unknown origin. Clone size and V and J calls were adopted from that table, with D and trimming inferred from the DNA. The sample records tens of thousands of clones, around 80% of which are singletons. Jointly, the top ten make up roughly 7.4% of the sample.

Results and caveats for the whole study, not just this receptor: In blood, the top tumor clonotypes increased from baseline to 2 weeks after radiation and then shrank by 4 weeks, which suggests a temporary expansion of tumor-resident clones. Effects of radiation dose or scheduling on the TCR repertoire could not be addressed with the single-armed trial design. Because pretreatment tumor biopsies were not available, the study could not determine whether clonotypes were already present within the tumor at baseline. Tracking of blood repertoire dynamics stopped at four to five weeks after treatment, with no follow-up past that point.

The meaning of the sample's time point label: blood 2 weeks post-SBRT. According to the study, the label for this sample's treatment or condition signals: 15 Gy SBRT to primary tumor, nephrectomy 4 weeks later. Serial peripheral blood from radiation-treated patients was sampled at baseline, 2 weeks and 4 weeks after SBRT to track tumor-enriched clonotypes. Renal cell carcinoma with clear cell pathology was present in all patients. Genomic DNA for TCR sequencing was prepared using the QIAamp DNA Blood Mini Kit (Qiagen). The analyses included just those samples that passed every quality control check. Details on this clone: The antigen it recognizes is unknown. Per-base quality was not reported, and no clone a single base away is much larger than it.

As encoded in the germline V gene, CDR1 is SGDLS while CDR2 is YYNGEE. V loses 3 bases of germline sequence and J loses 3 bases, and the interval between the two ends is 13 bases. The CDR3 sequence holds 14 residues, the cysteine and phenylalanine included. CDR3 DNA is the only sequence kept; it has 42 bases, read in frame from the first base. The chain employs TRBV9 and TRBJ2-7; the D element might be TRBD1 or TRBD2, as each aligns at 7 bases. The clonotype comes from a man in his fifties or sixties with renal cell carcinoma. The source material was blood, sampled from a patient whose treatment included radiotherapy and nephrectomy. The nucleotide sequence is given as TGTGCCAGCAGCGGGGAGGGACAGTACTACGAGCAGTACTTC. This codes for CASSGEGQYYEQYF.